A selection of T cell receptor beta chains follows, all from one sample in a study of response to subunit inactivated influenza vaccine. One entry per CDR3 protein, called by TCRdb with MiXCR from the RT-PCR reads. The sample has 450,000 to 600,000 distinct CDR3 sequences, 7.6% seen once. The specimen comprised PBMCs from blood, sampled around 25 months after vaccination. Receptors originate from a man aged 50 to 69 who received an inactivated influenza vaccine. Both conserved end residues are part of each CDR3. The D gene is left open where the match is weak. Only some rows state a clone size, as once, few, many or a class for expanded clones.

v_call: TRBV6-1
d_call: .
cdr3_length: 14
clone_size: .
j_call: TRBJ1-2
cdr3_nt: TGTGCCAGCAGCATCGGGCCCCGGGGGAATGGCTACACCTTC
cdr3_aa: CASSIGPRGNGYTF

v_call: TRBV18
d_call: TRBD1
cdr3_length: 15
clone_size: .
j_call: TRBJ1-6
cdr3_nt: TGTGCCAGCTCACCGGGGGGACAGGGGTATTCACCCCTCCACTTT
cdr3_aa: CASSPGGQGYSPLHF

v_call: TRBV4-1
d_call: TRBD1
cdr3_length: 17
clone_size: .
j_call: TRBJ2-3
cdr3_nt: TGCGCCAGCAGCCTCACCGGGACAGGGGAAGGGGCAGATACGCAGTATTTT
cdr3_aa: CASSLTGTGEGADTQYF

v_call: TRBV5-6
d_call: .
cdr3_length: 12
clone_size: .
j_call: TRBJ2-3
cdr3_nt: TGTGCCAGCAGCTCCTGGGTGGATACGCAGTATTTT
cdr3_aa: CASSSWVDTQYF

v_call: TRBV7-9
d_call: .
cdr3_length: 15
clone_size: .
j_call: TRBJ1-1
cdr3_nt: TGTGCCAGCAGCTTAGGCCAGGGGCCGGGTACTGAAGCTTTCTTT
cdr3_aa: CASSLGQGPGTEAFF

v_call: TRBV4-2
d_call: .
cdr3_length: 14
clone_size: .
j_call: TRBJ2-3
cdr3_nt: TGTGCCCGCAGCCAAGAGTATGACACAGATACGCAGTATTTT
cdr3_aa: CARSQEYDTDTQYF

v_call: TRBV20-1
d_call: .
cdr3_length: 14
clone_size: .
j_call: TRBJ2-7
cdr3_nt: TGCAGTGCTAGCCGGGACGGGGATTCTTCCGAGCAGTACTTC
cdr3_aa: CSASRDGDSSEQYF

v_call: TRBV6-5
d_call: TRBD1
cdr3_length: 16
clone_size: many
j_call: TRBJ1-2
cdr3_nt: TGTGCCAGCAGTTACTCGAAGGGACAGGGAAGCTATGGCTACACCTTC
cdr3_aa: CASSYSKGQGSYGYTF

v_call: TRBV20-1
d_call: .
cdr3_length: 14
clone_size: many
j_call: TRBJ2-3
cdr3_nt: TGCAGTGCTAGGAAGTCAGGTAGCGCAGATACGCAGTATTTT
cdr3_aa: CSARKSGSADTQYF

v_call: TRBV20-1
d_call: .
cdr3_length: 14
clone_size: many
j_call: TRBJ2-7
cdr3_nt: TGCAGTGCTGCGGGACAGACGACCTCCTACGAGCAGTACTTC
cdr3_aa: CSAAGQTTSYEQYF

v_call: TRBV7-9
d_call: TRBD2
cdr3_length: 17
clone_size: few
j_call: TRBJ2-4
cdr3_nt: TGTGCCAGCAGCTTAGTTACTAGCGACACAGCCAAAAACATTCAGTACTTC
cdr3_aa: CASSLVTSDTAKNIQYF

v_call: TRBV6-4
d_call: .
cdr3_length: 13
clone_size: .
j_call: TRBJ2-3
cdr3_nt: TGTGCCAGCAGTGAGTCTAGGGGAGATACGCAGTATTTT
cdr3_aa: CASSESRGDTQYF

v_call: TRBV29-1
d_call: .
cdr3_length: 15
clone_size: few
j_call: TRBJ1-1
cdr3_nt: TGCAGCGTTGATGCAGGGTTGGGTGTGAACACTGAAGCTTTCTTT
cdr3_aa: CSVDAGLGVNTEAFF

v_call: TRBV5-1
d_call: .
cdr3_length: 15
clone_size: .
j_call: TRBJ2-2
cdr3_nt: TGCGCCAGCAGCTATTCAGACCCGAACACCGGGGAGCTGTTTTTT
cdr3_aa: CASSYSDPNTGELFF

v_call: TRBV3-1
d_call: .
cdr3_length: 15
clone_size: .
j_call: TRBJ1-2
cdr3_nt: TGTGCCAGCGGGGGCGGGGACACGAGGGACTATGGCTACACCTTC
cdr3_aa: CASGGGDTRDYGYTF

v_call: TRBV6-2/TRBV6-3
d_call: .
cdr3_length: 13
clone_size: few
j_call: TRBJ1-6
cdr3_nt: TGTGCCAGCAGGAAGGACGGTAATTCACCCCTCCACTTT
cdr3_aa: CASRKDGNSPLHF

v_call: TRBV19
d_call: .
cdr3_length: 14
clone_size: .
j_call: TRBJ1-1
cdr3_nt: TGTGCCAGTAGTATTGGGTACTGGGAGGTCGAAGCTTTCTTT
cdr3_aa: CASSIGYWEVEAFF

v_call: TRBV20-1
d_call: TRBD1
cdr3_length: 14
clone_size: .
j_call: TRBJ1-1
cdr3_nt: TGCAGTGCTTGGTATGGACAGGGCCATACTGAAGCTTTCTTT
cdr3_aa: CSAWYGQGHTEAFF

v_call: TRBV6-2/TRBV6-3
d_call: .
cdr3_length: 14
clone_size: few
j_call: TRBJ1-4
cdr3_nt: TGTGCCAGCAGTTACTCTTCAGGACGCGAAAAACTGTTTTTT
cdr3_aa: CASSYSSGREKLFF

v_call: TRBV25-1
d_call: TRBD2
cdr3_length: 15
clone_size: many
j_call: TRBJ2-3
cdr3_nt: TGTGCCAGCAGTGATTTCACGGGAGGACCGAGTACGCAGTATTTT
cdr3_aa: CASSDFTGGPSTQYF

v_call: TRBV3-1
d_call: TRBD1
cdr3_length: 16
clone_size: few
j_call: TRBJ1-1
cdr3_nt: TGTGCCAGCAGCCCGACTGGGACAGGGGAGGTTGCTGAAGCTTTCTTT
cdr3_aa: CASSPTGTGEVAEAFF

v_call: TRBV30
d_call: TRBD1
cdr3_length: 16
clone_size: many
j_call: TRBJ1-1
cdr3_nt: TGTGCCTGGAACCCCGACAGGGTGAAACCGAACACTGAAGCTTTCTTT
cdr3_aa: CAWNPDRVKPNTEAFF

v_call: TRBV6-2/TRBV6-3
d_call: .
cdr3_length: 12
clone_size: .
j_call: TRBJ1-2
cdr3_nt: TGTGCCAGCAGTACGTGGGTCTATGGCTACACCTTC
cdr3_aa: CASSTWVYGYTF

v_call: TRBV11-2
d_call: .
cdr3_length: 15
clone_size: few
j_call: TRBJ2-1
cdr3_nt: TGTGCCAGCAGCTTAGTCGGGAGTTTCTACAATGAGCAGTTCTTC
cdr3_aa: CASSLVGSFYNEQFF

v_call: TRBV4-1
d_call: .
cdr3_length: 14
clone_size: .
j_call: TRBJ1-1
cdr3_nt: TGCGCCAGCAGCCAAGTCGGGATGAGGACTGAAGCTTTCTTT
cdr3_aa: CASSQVGMRTEAFF

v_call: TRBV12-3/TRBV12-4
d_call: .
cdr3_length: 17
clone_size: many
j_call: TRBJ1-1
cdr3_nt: TGTGCCAGCAGTGACACAGGGCGGGGTGCGATAAGCACTGAAGCTTTCTTT
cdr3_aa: CASSDTGRGAISTEAFF

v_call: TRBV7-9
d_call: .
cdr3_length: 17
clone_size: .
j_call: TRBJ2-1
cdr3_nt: TGTGCCAGCAGCACTCCGGTGAGGGGAAAAACCTACAATGAGCAGTTCTTC
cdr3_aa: CASSTPVRGKTYNEQFF

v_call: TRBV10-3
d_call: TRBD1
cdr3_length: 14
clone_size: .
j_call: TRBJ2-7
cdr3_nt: TGTGCCATCACCAGGACAGGAAACACCTACGAGCAGTACTTC
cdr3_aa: CAITRTGNTYEQYF

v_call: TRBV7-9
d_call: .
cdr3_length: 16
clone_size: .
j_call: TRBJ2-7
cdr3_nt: TGTGCCAGCACTTCATATCCGGGCAGAAGCTCCTACGAGCAGTACTTC
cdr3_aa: CASTSYPGRSSYEQYF

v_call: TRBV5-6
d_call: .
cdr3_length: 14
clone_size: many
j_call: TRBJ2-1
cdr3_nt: TGTGCCAGCAGCTTACCCGGAAATTACAATGAGCAGTTCTTC
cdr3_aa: CASSLPGNYNEQFF

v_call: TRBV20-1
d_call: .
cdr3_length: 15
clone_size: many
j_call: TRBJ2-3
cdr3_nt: TGCAGTGCTAGTATATCGGGAGCGAGCACAGATACGCAGTATTTT
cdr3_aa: CSASISGASTDTQYF

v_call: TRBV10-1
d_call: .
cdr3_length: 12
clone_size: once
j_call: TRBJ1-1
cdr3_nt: TGCGCCAGCAGTGAGTTCAAGGATGAAGCTTTCTTT
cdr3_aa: CASSEFKDEAFF

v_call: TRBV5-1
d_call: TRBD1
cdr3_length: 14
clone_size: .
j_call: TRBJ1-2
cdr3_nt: TGCGCCAGCAGCTCAACGACAGGGCAGGGTGGCTACACCTTC
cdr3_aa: CASSSTTGQGGYTF

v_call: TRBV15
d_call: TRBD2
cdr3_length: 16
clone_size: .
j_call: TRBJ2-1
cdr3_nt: TGTGCCACCAGCAGGGGGTTAGCGGGAGGTGAAAATGAGCAGTTCTTC
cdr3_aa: CATSRGLAGGENEQFF

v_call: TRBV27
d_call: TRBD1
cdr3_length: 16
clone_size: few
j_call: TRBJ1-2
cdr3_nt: TGTGCCAGCATCGGGACAGGGGGACCCTCGGGCTATGGCTACACCTTC
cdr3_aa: CASIGTGGPSGYGYTF

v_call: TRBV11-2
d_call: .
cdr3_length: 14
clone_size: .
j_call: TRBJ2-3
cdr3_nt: TGTGCCAGCAGCAGAGGATCAGGACGAGATACGCAGTATTTT
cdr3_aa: CASSRGSGRDTQYF

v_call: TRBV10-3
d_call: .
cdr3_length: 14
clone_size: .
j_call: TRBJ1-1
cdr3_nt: TGTGCCATTCTTCCCTCGGGCGCGAACACTGAAGCTTTCTTT
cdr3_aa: CAILPSGANTEAFF

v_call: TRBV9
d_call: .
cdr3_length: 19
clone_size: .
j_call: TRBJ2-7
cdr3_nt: TGTGCCAGCAGCGTCGGGCGTGGGTTTGAGGCTAGCGCGGGCTACGAGCAGTACTTC
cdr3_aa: CASSVGRGFEASAGYEQYF

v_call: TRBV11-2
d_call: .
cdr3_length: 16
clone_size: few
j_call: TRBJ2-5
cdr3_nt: TGTGCCAGCAGCTTGGGTGTAGACAGGTCTGCAGAGACCCAGTACTTC
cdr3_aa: CASSLGVDRSAETQYF

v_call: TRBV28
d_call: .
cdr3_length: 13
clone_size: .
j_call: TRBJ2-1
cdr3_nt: TGTGCCAGCAGTACCACCTTCACGTCTGAGCAGTTCTTC
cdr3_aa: CASSTTFTSEQFF

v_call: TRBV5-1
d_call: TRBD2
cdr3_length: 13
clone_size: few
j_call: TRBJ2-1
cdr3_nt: TGCGCCAGCAGCCCCGGACTAGGGAATGAGCAGTTCTTC
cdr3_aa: CASSPGLGNEQFF

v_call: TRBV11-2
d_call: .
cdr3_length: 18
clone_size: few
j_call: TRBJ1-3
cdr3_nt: TGTGCCAGCAGCTTAGGGTGGTTTCGACAGGACTCTGGAAACACCATATATTTT
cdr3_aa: CASSLGWFRQDSGNTIYF

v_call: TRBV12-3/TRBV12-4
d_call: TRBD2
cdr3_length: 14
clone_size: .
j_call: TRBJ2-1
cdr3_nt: TGTGCCAGCAGGGTAGCGGGAGGGTTTGGTGAGCAGTTCTTC
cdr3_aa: CASRVAGGFGEQFF

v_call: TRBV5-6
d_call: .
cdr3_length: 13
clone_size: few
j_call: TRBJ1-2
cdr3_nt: TGTGCCAGCAGCCCAGGGAGGGACAATGGCTACACCTTC
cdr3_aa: CASSPGRDNGYTF

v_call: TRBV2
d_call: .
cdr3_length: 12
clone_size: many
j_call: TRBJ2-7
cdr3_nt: TGTGCCAGCAGTCGCTTTTTCTACGAGCAGTACTTC
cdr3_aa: CASSRFFYEQYF

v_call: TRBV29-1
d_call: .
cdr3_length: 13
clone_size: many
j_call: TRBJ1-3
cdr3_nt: TGCAGCGTTGAAGTGCCCGACGGACACACCATATATTTT
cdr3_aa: CSVEVPDGHTIYF

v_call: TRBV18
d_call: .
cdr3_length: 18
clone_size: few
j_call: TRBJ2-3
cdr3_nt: TGTGCCAGCTCACCACCTCTGCAGGGCGAGGGTAACGCAGATACGCAGTATTTT
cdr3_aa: CASSPPLQGEGNADTQYF

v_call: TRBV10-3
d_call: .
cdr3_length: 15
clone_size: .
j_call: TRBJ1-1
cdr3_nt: TGTGCCATCAGTGAGTCGGGACTTCTGGACACTGAAGCTTTCTTT
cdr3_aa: CAISESGLLDTEAFF

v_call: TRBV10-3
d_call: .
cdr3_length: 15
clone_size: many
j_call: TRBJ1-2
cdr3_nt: TGTGCCATCAGTGAGTCCGGGACGGGGGACTATGGCTACACCTTC
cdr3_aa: CAISESGTGDYGYTF

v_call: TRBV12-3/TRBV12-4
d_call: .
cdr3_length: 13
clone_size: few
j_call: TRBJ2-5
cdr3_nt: TGTGCCAGCAGTCCCCGGGCGAGAGAGACCCAGTACTTC
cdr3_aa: CASSPRARETQYF

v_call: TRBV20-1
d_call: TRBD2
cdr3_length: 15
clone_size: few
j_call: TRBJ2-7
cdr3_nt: TGCAGTGCTAGACAAACAGCGGGAGGGGGATACGAGCAGTACTTC
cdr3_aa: CSARQTAGGGYEQYF

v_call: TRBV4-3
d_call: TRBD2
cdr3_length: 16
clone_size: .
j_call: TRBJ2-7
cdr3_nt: TGCGCCAGCAGCCAAGACCCAAGCAGCGGGAGTTACGAGCAGTACTTC
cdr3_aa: CASSQDPSSGSYEQYF

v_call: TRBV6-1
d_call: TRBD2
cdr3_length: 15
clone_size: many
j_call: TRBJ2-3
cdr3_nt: TGTGCCAGCAGTGTCGCGGGGGGGCTCACAGATACGCAGTATTTT
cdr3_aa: CASSVAGGLTDTQYF

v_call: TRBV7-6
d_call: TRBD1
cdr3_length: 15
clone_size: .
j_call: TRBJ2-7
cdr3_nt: TGTGCCAGCAGCATAGGACAGGGGGCCGCCTACGAGCAGTACTTC
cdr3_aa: CASSIGQGAAYEQYF

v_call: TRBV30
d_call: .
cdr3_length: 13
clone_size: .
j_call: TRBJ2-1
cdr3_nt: TGTGCCTGGAGTGTATCAGCTTACAATGAGCAGTTCTTC
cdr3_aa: CAWSVSAYNEQFF